The 26 T cell receptor beta chains below were found in one sample sequenced in a study of early T cells in non-severe SARS-CoV-2 infection. Using its own MiXCR run on the 5' RACE reads, TCRdb lists one record per CDR3 protein. The sample contains some 49,000 distinct CDR3 sequences, approximately 8.4% of which appear only once. Sequencing used whole blood. The receptors shown here come from an adult who was a healthcare worker with PCR-confirmed SARS-CoV-2 infection or an uninfected control (not recorded which).

In this sample, this clonotype turned up a few times. The chain uses TRBV6-5 and TRBJ1-6, with a tentative D call TRBD1 (6 bases). Germline CDR1 is MNHEY and CDR2 is SVGAGI. The CDR3 has 16 amino acids. V lost 6 bases and J 0 bases, leaving 12 bases between the germline ends. CDR3: CASRPTGISYNSPLHF. The DNA of the CDR3 is TGTGCCAGCAGACCCACAGGGATCTCCTATAATTCACCCCTCCACTTT.

This clonotype has a handful of counts. The chain couples TRBV11-3 to TRBJ2-1; tentatively, D is TRBD2 (7 bases). V gave up 2 bases and J gave up 6 bases, with 17 bases separating them. The germline V gene encodes CDR1 SGHNT and CDR2 YENEEA. CDR3 size: 16 residues. The CDR3 DNA follows: TGTGCCAGCAGCTTACGTAACGGGGGGCGGCCCAATGAGCAGTTCTTC. Protein sequence: CASSLRNGGRPNEQFF.

This clonotype was seen more than once but under ten times. The CDR3 DNA is TGTGCCAGCAGCCTCCCCCGGTTTGGCTCGGATACGCAGTATTTT. As protein: CASSLPRFGSDTQYF. The chain joins TRBV7-2 to TRBJ2-3, with D unclear. The CDR3 contains 15 residues. The germline gives CDR1 SGHTA, CDR2 FQGNSA. V shed 5 bases and J shed 6 bases, with 18 bases lying between them.

This clonotype was observed a handful of times. This chain links TRBV12-3 or TRBV12-4 with TRBJ2-7, with D perhaps TRBD1 (6 bases). The CDR3 spans 12 residues. V was cut by 4 bases and J by 4 bases, with 8 bases left in between. This chain's CDR3 is CASSSGQYEQYF. The CDR3 region has the DNA TGTGCCAGCAGTTCCGGACAGTACGAGCAGTACTTC.

This clonotype was detected ten times or more. Written as DNA, the CDR3 is TGCAGTGCTCTAATCCCGGGAGGATCTATCTATGAGCAGTTCTTC. Translating gives CSALIPGGSIYEQFF. The chain employs TRBV20-1 and TRBJ2-1; TRBD2 aligns across 7 bases. Germline loops: CDR1 DFQATT, CDR2 SNEGSKA (reference sequence). V lost 5 bases to trimming and J lost 8 bases; unmatched junction nucleotides: 15. The CDR3 spans 15 residues.

This clonotype showed up just a few times. The V and J genes are TRBV12-3 or TRBV12-4 and TRBJ2-7; D not resolved. This CDR3 has 12 residues. Trimming pared 5 bases from V and 3 bases from J, leaving 8 bases between. The CDR3 sequence: CASSRTGYEQYF. The CDR3 nucleotides read TGTGCCAGCAGTAGGACCGGCTACGAGCAGTACTTC.

V is TRBV7-2 and J is TRBJ2-1; the match to TRBD2 covers 13 bases. The CDR3 extends over 19 amino acids. CDR1 SGHTA and CDR2 FQGNSA come from the germline V gene. V lost 4 bases and J lost 0; bases outside the gene matches: 9. CDR3 sequence (DNA): TGTGCCAGCAGCTCGGCTGCTAGGACTAGCGGGAGCTCCTACAATGAGCAGTTCTTC. This translates into CASSSAARTSGSSYNEQFF.

This clonotype has more than one count but fewer than ten. The chain couples TRBV7-9 to TRBJ2-5; D not certain. The CDR3 loop spans 13 amino acids. Germline lookup yields CDR1 SEHNR and CDR2 FQNEAQ (reference sequence). V shed 5 bases and J shed 4 bases, with 11 bases lying between them. This CDR3 is CASSAGWAETQYF. In nucleotides, the CDR3 is TGTGCCAGCAGCGCAGGTTGGGCAGAGACCCAGTACTTC. The full variable domain, rest sourced from reference TRBV7-9 and TRBJ2-5, is DTGVSQNPRHKITKRGQNVTFRCDPISEHNRLYWYRQTLGQGPEFLTYFQNEAQLEKSRLLSDRFSAERPKGSFSTLEIQRTEQGDSAMYLCASSAGWAETQYFGPGTRLLVL.

This clonotype has more than one count but fewer than ten. The DNA of the CDR3 is TGCAGCGTTAGCGGGGTGGGCACAGATACGCAGTATTTT. Protein: CSVSGVGTDTQYF. The J gene is TRBJ2-3, the V gene TRBV20-1; 8 bases align to TRBD2. This CDR3 is 13 amino acids long. CDR1 and CDR2 (germline): DFQATT, SNEGSKA (reference sequence).

This clonotype was counted only a few times. This rearrangement joins TRBV2 to TRBJ2-3; 8 bases map to TRBD2. V was clipped by 2 bases and J by 7 bases; unmatched bases: 14. The germline V gene has CDR1 SNHLY and CDR2 FYNNEI. The CDR3 extends over 17 amino acids. The CDR3: CASSENWAGGLMNTQYF. The CDR3 nucleotides are TGTGCCAGCAGTGAAAATTGGGCGGGAGGACTGATGAATACGCAGTATTTT.

This clonotype was seen a few times. The chain couples TRBV9 to TRBJ2-4; tentative D call: TRBD2 (6 bases). Germline values: CDR1 SGDLS, CDR2 YYNGEE. This CDR3 spans 14 amino acids. The V gene lost 4 bases and the J gene lost 8 bases, with 16 bases spanning the gap. The CDR3 is CASSPRTTRDIQYF. In DNA, the CDR3 is TGTGCCAGCAGCCCCCGGACTACAAGAGACATTCAGTACTTC.

This clonotype occurred many times. V is TRBV7-2 and J is TRBJ2-7; D is uncertain. The V and J ends lost 1 base and 5 bases respectively, with 12 bases between them. This CDR3 has 14 amino acids. The germline V gene has CDR1 SGHTA and CDR2 FQGNSA. The CDR3 here is CASSLGGYGHEQYF. The CDR3 nucleotides read TGTGCCAGCAGCTTAGGAGGTTATGGGCACGAGCAGTACTTC.

The rearrangement links TRBV12-5 to TRBJ2-7; either TRBD1 or TRBD2 may fit D (5 bases each). Germline CDR1 and CDR2: LGHNT and FRNRAP. V dropped 3 bases and J dropped 2 bases, with 8 bases sitting between them. The CDR3 sequence is 13 residues long. DNA for the CDR3: TGTGCTAGTGGTTTTGGGGGAACCTACGAGCAGTACTTC. It codes for CASGFGGTYEQYF.

This clonotype has just a few counts. The genes are TRBV28 and TRBJ2-7; 9 positions match TRBD2. The V gene end was trimmed by 8 bases and the J gene end by 4 bases; junction bases not matched to a gene: 9. This CDR3 contains 14 residues. Germline V lookup: CDR1 MDHEN, CDR2 SYDVKM. CDR3: CASGTLAGVYEQYF. The CDR3 DNA follows: TGTGCCAGCGGGACCTTAGCGGGGGTTTACGAGCAGTACTTC.

This clonotype was seen a few times. This rearrangement joins TRBV11-2 to TRBJ2-3; 7 nucleotides line up with TRBD2. The CDR3 has 16 residues. In germline, CDR1 is SGHAT, CDR2 FQNNGV. Trimming removed 1 base from V and 1 base from J; junction bases left unmatched: 5. The CDR3 here is CASSLGIAGGTDTQYF. CDR3 bases: TGTGCCAGCAGCTTAGGGATTGCGGGGGGCACAGATACGCAGTATTTT.

This clonotype was found many times. The chain employs TRBV5-6 and TRBJ2-1; D may be TRBD1 (5 bases). CDR1 is SGHDT and CDR2 is YYEEEE in the germline V gene. This CDR3 contains 14 residues. Trimming stripped 2 bases from V and 6 bases from J, with 12 bases between. CDR3 bases: TGTGCCAGCAGCTTAAGGGGAATACTCAATGAGCAGTTCTTC. This sequence encodes CASSLRGILNEQFF.

This clonotype was counted at least ten times. The CDR3 region has the DNA TGCGCCAGCAGCTTGCAGGGGGAAGGCTATAATTCACCCCTCCACTTT. Translation gives CASSLQGEGYNSPLHF. The rearrangement joins TRBV5-1 to TRBJ1-6, with 7 positions matching TRBD1. Germline V gives CDR1 SGHRS, CDR2 YFSETQ. Losses at the gene ends were 1 base for V and 3 bases for J; bases not matched to a gene: 4. The CDR3 spans 16 residues.

This clonotype was picked up a small number of times. The chain joins TRBV3-1 to TRBJ2-4, with D unresolved. The CDR3 contains 12 residues. V lost 2 bases and J lost 4, with 3 bases in between. CDR1 and CDR2 (germline): LGHDT, YNNKEL (reference sequence). This chain's CDR3 is CASSQTKNIQYF. The CDR3 DNA sequence: TGTGCCAGCAGCCAAACAAAAAACATTCAGTACTTC. The whole variable domain, remainder taken from reference TRBV3-1 and TRBJ2-4, is DTAVSQTPKYLVTQMGNDKSIKCEQNLGHDTMYWYKQDSKKFLKIMFSYNNKELIINETVPNRFSPKSPDKAHLNLHINSLELGDSAVYFCASSQTKNIQYFGAGTRLSVL.

This clonotype came up a few times. CDR3 amino acids: CASSPSGEITDTQYF. The CDR3 DNA follows: TGTGCCAGCAGCCCAAGCGGGGAAATCACAGATACGCAGTATTTT. V is TRBV11-2 and J is TRBJ2-3, with TRBD2 matching 7 bases. This CDR3 has 15 amino acids. Unmatched junction bases numbered 7, after V lost 5 bases and J lost 2 bases. Germline CDR1 reads SGHAT; CDR2 reads FQNNGV.

This clonotype came up a few times. The chain combines TRBV7-6 with TRBJ2-2, with D perhaps TRBD2 (5 bases). V was pared by 5 bases and J by 5 bases, with 24 bases between. Germline lookup yields CDR1 SGHVS and CDR2 FNYEAQ. CDR3 length: 18 residues. Written as DNA, the CDR3 is TGTGCCAGCAGCCCCTCCCCCGGAGGCAGCCAAAGAACCGGGGAGCTGTTTTTT. Encoded protein: CASSPSPGGSQRTGELFF.

This clonotype has a count of ten or more. The V call is TRBV7-2, the J call TRBJ2-3; 7 bases are a match to TRBD2. The length of the CDR3 is 14 residues. V lost 4 bases and J lost 8; bases outside the gene matches: 9. CDR1 is SGHTA, CDR2 FQGNSA, per germline. The CDR3 DNA is TGTGCCAGCAGCTCTACCGGGGGGTCGGCTACGCAGTATTTT. It is translated as CASSSTGGSATQYF.

This clonotype came up many times. V usage is TRBV14 and J usage is TRBJ2-1; D is unresolved. CDR3 size: 11 residues. Trimming removed 4 bases from V and 4 bases from J, with 2 bases in between. CDR1 SGHDN and CDR2 FVKESK come from the germline V gene. The CDR3 protein is CASSLYNEQFF. CDR3 DNA sequence: TGTGCCAGCAGCCTTTACAATGAGCAGTTCTTC.

This clonotype has a count of ten or more. V gene TRBV12-3 or TRBV12-4 combines with J gene TRBJ2-1; 8 positions agree with TRBD1. The trim removed 3 bases at V and 9 bases at J, leaving 1 base unmatched. The length of the CDR3 is 12 residues. The CDR3 nucleotides read TGTGCCAGCAGTTTGGACAGGGTTGAGCAGTTCTTC. Protein: CASSLDRVEQFF.

This clonotype has only a few counts. The chain couples TRBV9 to TRBJ2-3, with D unclear. Germline V gene sequence: CDR1 SGDLS, CDR2 YYNGEE. The CDR3 contains 14 residues. The V end was cut by 0 bases, the J end by 2 bases, with 7 bases between. CDR3: CASSVERNTDTQYF. CDR3 sequence (DNA): TGTGCCAGCAGCGTAGAGAGGAACACAGATACGCAGTATTTT.

The genes are TRBV4-1 and TRBJ1-4; perhaps TRBD1 as D (6 bases). Trimming shortened V by 3 bases and J by 5 bases, and 16 bases separated the two germline ends. Germline CDR1 is MGHRA and CDR2 is YSYEKL. This CDR3 comprises 16 residues. The CDR3 sequence is CASSHTRQDQNEKLFF. DNA of the CDR3: TGCGCCAGCAGCCACACCAGACAGGACCAAAATGAAAAACTGTTTTTT.

This clonotype was observed a few times. The CDR3 DNA reads TGTGCCTGGAATTGGGCAGGCGGGACTGAAGCTTTCTTT. Its translation: CAWNWAGGTEAFF. The chain carries TRBV30 and TRBJ1-1; D not resolved. V was trimmed by 4 bases and J by 5 bases, leaving 14 bases between them. CDR1 and CDR2 from the germline V gene are GTSNPN and SVGIG (reference sequence). CDR3 length: 13 residues.